A single sample is the source of the 10 T cell receptor beta chains below, sequenced in a study of OX40 agonist ivuxolimab in advanced cancers. Here immunoSEQ multiplex PCR was the method, and the copy in TCRdb shows in-frame clones only, minus some. Of 35,000 or so clones listed, under 90% were seen once; the top ten hold roughly 18%. The sequences come from CD4+ or CD8+ T cells sorted from blood, collected in a trial of the OX40 agonist ivuxolimab. The receptors originated from an adult with an advanced solid tumor such as melanoma, head and neck, liver or kidney cancer.

This clone was seen only a few times. The chain recombines TRBV4-1 with TRBJ1-6; D is unclear. There are 17 residues in the CDR3. Trimming took off 1 base at V and 0 bases at J, with 10 bases between the two ends. In germline, CDR1 is MGHRA, CDR2 YSYEKL. CDR3 coding DNA: TGCGCCAGCAGCCAAGTCCCGCGAAGCTCCTATAATTCACCCCTCCACTTT. This encodes CASSQVPRSSYNSPLHF.

The chain joins TRBV27 to TRBJ2-7; 12 nucleotides line up with TRBD1. Germline V CDR1 and CDR2: MNHEY, SMNVEV (reference sequence). The CDR3 covers 15 residues. The V and J ends lost 2 bases and 4 bases, in that order; junction bases with no gene match: 3. The CDR3: CASSLGTGGGYEQYF. CDR3 bases: TGTGCCAGCAGTTTAGGGACAGGGGGCGGGTACGAGCAGTACTTC.

This chain joins TRBV2 and TRBJ1-1; the D gene is possibly TRBD1 (5 bases). The V gene lost 4 bases and the J gene lost 0 bases, with 18 bases spanning the gap. The CDR3 spans 17 residues. Germline V lookup: CDR1 SNHLY, CDR2 FYNNEI. DNA of the CDR3: TGTGCCAGCAGTGCGTCGGCCCTGACAGCCATGAACACTGAAGCTTTCTTT. The encoded protein is CASSASALTAMNTEAFF.

The genes are TRBV27 and TRBJ2-7, with 14 bases aligning to TRBD2. This CDR3 is 16 amino acids long. Germline assignment: CDR1 MNHEY and CDR2 SMNVEV (reference sequence). Trimming cost V 2 bases and J 2 bases; bases outside gene matches: 2. The CDR3 DNA is TGTGCCAGCAGTTTAAGGGGACTAGCGGGGGCCTACGAGCAGTACTTC. Translating it yields CASSLRGLAGAYEQYF.

The gene calls are TRBV6-6 and TRBJ2-1; the D is unclear. Trimming left V 0 bases short and J 10 bases short, with 4 bases between. The length of the CDR3 is 11 residues. The germline V gene has CDR1 MNHNY and CDR2 SVGAGI (reference sequence). This chain's CDR3 is CASSYSEEQFF. CDR3 sequence (DNA): TGTGCCAGCAGTTACTCGGAAGAGCAGTTCTTC.

The chain has TRBV6-5 and TRBJ1-4; D call uncertain. Germline V lookup: CDR1 MNHEY, CDR2 SVGAGI. This CDR3 has 12 residues. V gave up 0 bases and J gave up 8 bases, with 4 bases separating them. The CDR3 loop reads CASSYSTEKLFF. The CDR3 DNA is TGTGCCAGCAGTTACTCGACCGAAAAACTGTTTTTT.

The chain joins TRBV7-9 to TRBJ2-2; D gene uncertain. The CDR3 spans 15 residues. Germline V lookup: CDR1 SEHNR, CDR2 FQNEAQ (reference sequence). Trimming removed 4 bases from V and 2 bases from J, with 11 bases in between. Written as DNA, the CDR3 is TGTGCCAGCAGCTACGGCTTGGATAACACCGGGGAGCTGTTTTTT. It yields the protein CASSYGLDNTGELFF.

Turning to this clone: This sample also contains other DNA sequences that code for the same CDR3. This chain links TRBV6-1 with TRBJ1-2; the match to TRBD1 covers 9 bases. The CDR3 runs 15 residues. Trimming removed 6 bases from V and 0 bases from J; junction bases left unmatched: 5. The germline gives CDR1 MNHNS, CDR2 SASEGT. CDR3 sequence reads: CASRQGQGPNYGYTF. The CDR3 bases are TGTGCCAGCAGGCAGGGACAGGGCCCTAACTATGGCTACACCTTC.

This clone was found once. The rearrangement uses TRBV2 and TRBJ2-7; D possibly corresponds to TRBD1 (7 bases). Trimming stripped 1 base from V and 1 base from J, with 11 bases between. Germline CDR1 and CDR2: SNHLY and FYNNEI. The CDR3 length is 15 residues. CDR3 loop: CASSEVRGVSYEQYF. CDR3 DNA sequence: TGTGCCAGCAGTGAAGTCAGGGGGGTTTCCTACGAGCAGTACTTC. The variable domain in full, with the rest retrieved from reference TRBV2 and TRBJ2-7, is EPEVTQTPSHQVTQMGQEVILRCVPISNHLYFYWYRQILGQKVEFLVSFYNNEISEKSEIFDDQFSVERPDGSNFTLKIRSTKLEDSAMYFCASSEVRGVSYEQYFGPGTRLTVT.

In this sample, this clone is medium-sized. The chain is built from TRBV27 and TRBJ2-1, with D unresolved. The CDR3 has 14 residues. V was cut by 8 bases and J by 0 bases, with 11 bases left in between. Germline loops: CDR1 MNHEY, CDR2 SMNVEV (reference sequence). The CDR3 DNA is TGTGCCAGCGGGCACCCGAGCTCCTACAATGAGCAGTTCTTC. Translation: CASGHPSSYNEQFF.